Included here is one T cell receptor beta chain sequence, with context. Its antigen target is currently unknown. Base qualities are not recorded, but no much larger clone differs from it by a single base. Trimming leaves V shorter by 4 bases and J shorter by 8 bases, with the junction holding 8 bases beyond the gene matches. From the cysteine up to the phenylalanine, the CDR3 has a length of 14 residues. CDR3 DNA is the only sequence kept; it has 42 bases, read in frame from the first base. CDR1 SGHNT and CDR2 YYREEE are derived from the germline V gene (reference sequence). Participants in the prospective study were enrolled through a virtual design, were aged roughly 18 to 95 years, and lived in under 25 United States geographic areas. To assign participants to cohorts, the prospective study relied on clinical history that participants themselves reported in a screening survey and a study questionnaire. Mobile phlebotomists in the prospective study collected whole blood, serum and a nasopharyngeal or oropharyngeal swab from every participant. Over a roughly two-month period, participants in the prospective study had the option of providing additional blood draws and questionnaires. Before DNA extraction, prospective study blood samples were shipped either frozen or at room temperature.

The sample belongs to a study of blood T cell repertoires in COVID-19 (dated by TCRdb to the early 2020s). Background for the entire study: Samples from collaborators originated in the United States, Italy and Spain and spanned both the acute and convalescent phases of COVID-19. The prospective study material was composed of cDNA or gDNA derived from T cells, B-cell-depleted T cells, or PBMCs. The dataset comprised deeply sampled blood TCRbeta repertoires from subjects exposed to, actively infected with, or recovered from COVID-19. The repertoires were made available in a free public database intended to serve as a resource for research on the immune response to SARS-CoV-2. The samples were drawn from the first 160 participants of the ongoing ImmuneRACE study and from under 1,500 subjects provided by 6 global collaborators. The sample metadata nearly always contained a de-identified subject ID, COVID-19 status, age in years and sex. Where available, HLA class I and class II types were taken from metadata supplied by the sample provider and were not determined by assay-based typing. Study-level results and caveats: Clinical and demographic metadata were provided uncurated, with the amount varying by source and participant.

TCRbeta CDR3 regions were amplified from genomic DNA using the immunoSEQ Assay, a bias-controlled multiplex PCR. For the original study's pipeline: Nucleated cell counts per sample were estimated from amplification of reference gene primers within the assay. To quantify the absolute abundance of each unique TCRbeta CDR3 rearrangement, sequence reads were collapsed and filtered. For each sample, productive Simpson clonality was calculated as the square root of Simpson's diversity index across productive rearrangements. In TCRdb, the immuneACCESS table is reduced to in-frame sequences with V and J assigned. These tables do not hold every clone; where another copy was compared, an unresolved V gene accounts for under half, and the others remain unexplained. The V and J calls and clone size come from that table; D and trimming were worked out from the DNA. This sample comprises under 500,000 clones, around 90% of them detected only once. Jointly, the top ten make up approximately 2% of the sample.

Sequences were obtained from PBMCs or T cells enriched from blood (not recorded which). The sequence joins TRBV5-4 to TRBJ1-2; TRBD1 matches 10 bases in the middle. This clonotype was sampled from a woman in her late teens or twenties with acute COVID-19. The CDR3 sequence is CASSPGQGNWGYTF. The nucleotides are TGTGCCAGCAGCCCGGGACAGGGGAATTGGGGCTACACCTTC.